This passage covers 18 T cell receptor beta chains from one sample sequenced in a study of T cells expressing NK-cell markers. With the 5' RACE reads reprocessed, TCRdb shows one record per CDR3 protein and no DNA. Listed are 300,000 to 500,000 distinct CDR3 sequences; about 10% falls within the top ten. Sequencing used blood T cells: a sorted CD56 or NKG2C T cell subset, CD4+ or CD8+ T cells, or bulk PBMC T cells (not recorded which). These TCRs come from a woman aged 45-65 years in good health.

The CDR3 sequence is CAIGLAGVYEQYF. V and J are TRBV27 and TRBJ2-7; TCRdb selects TRBD2, and the lack of DNA leaves this call unchecked. Germline assignment: CDR1 MNHEY and CDR2 SMNVEV (reference sequence). The CDR3 is 13 amino acids.

The rearrangement uses TRBV7-9 and TRBJ2-1. The germline gives CDR1 SEHNR, CDR2 FQNEAQ (reference sequence). The CDR3 sequence is 13 residues long. The CDR3 reads CASTLKARDEQFF.

This chain joins TRBV19 and TRBJ2-3. CDR1 and CDR2 (germline): LNHDA, SQIVND (reference sequence). The CDR3 runs to 17 residues. CDR3 sequence: CASSIFFTVSDKDTQYF. The entire variable domain, with the rest obtained from reference TRBV19 and TRBJ2-3, is as follows: DGGITQSPKYLFRKEGQNVTLSCEQNLNHDAMYWYRQDPGQGLRLIYYSQIVNDFQKGDIAEGYSVSREKKESFPLTVTSAQKNPTAFYLCASSIFFTVSDKDTQYFGPGTRLTVL.

The chain couples TRBV5-1 to TRBJ2-2; the TCRdb D gene call, TRBD2, has no DNA to confirm it. Germline V lookup: CDR1 SGHRS, CDR2 YFSETQ. The CDR3 consists of 17 residues. CDR3 residues: CASSLGFGTSNTGELFF.

The chain employs TRBV20-1 and TRBJ1-1; the D call of TRBD1 rests on TCRdb alone, since no DNA is present to check it. Germline V CDR1 and CDR2: DFQATT, SNEGSKA (reference sequence). This CDR3 is built from 14 residues. The chain's CDR3 is CSASPRTGGTEAFF.

The CDR3 protein is CSARLPRVDGPYNEQFF. The V call is TRBV20-1, the J call TRBJ2-1; as DNA is missing, the TRBD2 call by TCRdb cannot be tested. Germline CDR1 reads DFQATT; CDR2 reads SNEGSKA (reference sequence). The CDR3 has 17 residues.

This rearrangement joins TRBV12-5 to TRBJ2-2; TCRdb picks TRBD1, but there is no DNA to check that call. CDR1 is LGHNT, CDR2 FRNRAP, per germline. This CDR3 region has 15 residues. The CDR3: CASAATGANTGELFF.

V is TRBV12-3 or TRBV12-4 and J is TRBJ2-5. The CDR3 totals 12 residues. CDR3 loop: CASSWFAQTQYF.

V and J are TRBV5-1 and TRBJ1-1; as DNA is missing, the TRBD1 call by TCRdb cannot be tested. The CDR3 spans 15 residues. Germline CDR1 is SGHRS and CDR2 is YFSETQ. The CDR3 protein is CASRARQGPNTEAFF. The entire variable domain, with the rest obtained from reference TRBV5-1 and TRBJ1-1, is as follows: KAGVTQTPRYLIKTRGQQVTLSCSPISGHRSVSWYQQTPGQGLQFLFEYFSETQRNKGNFPGRFSGRQFSNSRSEMNVSTLELGDSALYLCASRARQGPNTEAFFGQGTRLTVV.

The chain joins TRBV20-1 to TRBJ1-4. Germline CDR1 DFQATT, CDR2 SNEGSKA (reference sequence). The CDR3 runs 12 residues. The CDR3 loop is CSAQRAPEKLFF.

The chain combines TRBV9 with TRBJ1-1; TCRdb's D call of TRBD1 is untestable without DNA. The CDR3 spans 15 residues. Germline CDR1 reads SGDLS; CDR2 reads YYNGEE. Here the CDR3 reads CASSVGAGPGAEAFF.

The chain has TRBV18 and TRBJ2-5; TCRdb picks TRBD1, but there is no DNA to check that call. CDR3 length: 13 amino acids. Germline V gene sequence: CDR1 KGHSH, CDR2 LQKENI. CDR3: CASSRRGEETQYF.

V usage is TRBV12-3 or TRBV12-4 and J usage is TRBJ2-4. The CDR3 runs 15 residues. The CDR3 sequence is CASSSNRQLKNIQYF.

The CDR3 loop is CASSLSPSSHNEQFF. This chain uses TRBV5-1 with TRBJ2-1; TCRdb outputs TRBD2, but without DNA this stays unchecked. The germline V gene encodes CDR1 SGHRS and CDR2 YFSETQ. The CDR3 runs to 15 residues. Complete variable domain (other parts from reference TRBV5-1 and TRBJ2-1): KAGVTQTPRYLIKTRGQQVTLSCSPISGHRSVSWYQQTPGQGLQFLFEYFSETQRNKGNFPGRFSGRQFSNSRSEMNVSTLELGDSALYLCASSLSPSSHNEQFFGPGTRLTVL.

The CDR3 reads CASRGPGLPGGETQYF. V and J are TRBV12-3 or TRBV12-4 and TRBJ2-5; as DNA is missing, the TRBD2 call by TCRdb cannot be tested. The CDR3 runs 16 residues.

The chain has TRBV2 and TRBJ2-1; TCRdb proposes TRBD1, but this gene call is untestable without DNA. This CDR3 is built from 15 residues. Germline V lookup: CDR1 SNHLY, CDR2 FYNNEI. CDR3 sequence: CASSEISGQGGVQFF.

The chain employs TRBV24-1 and TRBJ2-1; TCRdb designates TRBD1, a call that cannot be tested without DNA. The CDR3 has 15 amino acids. Looked up from germline, CDR1 is KGHDR and CDR2 is SFDVKD. The CDR3 region is CATSEGGTGTIEQFF.

V gene TRBV7-2 combines with J gene TRBJ2-7; TCRdb lists TRBD2, though no DNA is available to test this call. Per the germline V gene, CDR1 is SGHTA and CDR2 is FQGNSA. The CDR3 has 15 residues. CDR3 sequence reads: CASSLAGLAANEQYF.